The 27 T cell receptor beta chains given below trace back to one sample, sequenced in a study of T cell responses to AZD1222 COVID-19 vaccine. Sequencing was performed with immunoSEQ multiplex PCR; in TCRdb, only in-frame clones are kept and a portion is missing. Among around 150,000 clones listed, 88% were seen once. The sample was peripheral blood, taken on day 0 of AZD1222 vaccination. The receptors here all came from an adult in good health.

The chain employs TRBV24-1 and TRBJ2-1; 7 nucleotides align to TRBD1. The CDR3 contains 14 residues. V dropped 1 base and J dropped 7; count of bases not matched to a gene: 3. Germline assignment: CDR1 KGHDR and CDR2 SFDVKD. CDR3 region: CATSDFPQGNEQFF. For the CDR3, the DNA is TGTGCCACCAGTGATTTCCCACAGGGGAATGAGCAGTTCTTC.

Here the CDR3 DNA reads TGTGCCAGCAGTGAGGTGACACTCAGGGGCTACGAGCAGTACTTC. It encodes CASSEVTLRGYEQYF. This chain joins TRBV28 and TRBJ2-7, with D possibly TRBD1 on 6 matching bases. This CDR3 has 15 residues. V was trimmed by 5 bases and J by 3 bases, leaving 17 bases between them. CDR1 is MDHEN and CDR2 is SYDVKM in the germline V gene. The full variable domain, with the rest looked up from reference TRBV28 and TRBJ2-7, is DVKVTQSSRYLVKRTGEKVFLECVQDMDHENMFWYRQDPGLGLRLIYFSYDVKMKEKGDIPEGYSVSREKKERFSLILESASTNQTSMYLCASSEVTLRGYEQYFGPGTRLTVT.

This chain links TRBV19 with TRBJ1-5; 9 nucleotides agree with TRBD1. The CDR3 has 16 residues. V trimming: 6 bases; J trimming: 11 bases; junction bases outside the gene matches: 17. Germline V gene data show CDR1 as LNHDA and CDR2 as SQIVND (reference sequence). CDR3 nucleotide sequence: TGTGCCAGTAGCGGGGACAGGGTAAAATACCTGCTCACCCAGCATTTT. Translation: CASSGDRVKYLLTQHF.

V gene TRBV18 combines with J gene TRBJ1-5; no firm D call. The V end lost 6 bases, the J end lost 8 bases, and 17 bases lay between the germline ends. Germline CDR1 KGHSH, CDR2 LQKENI. CDR3 length equals 14 residues. CDR3 protein: CASSHRESFKPQHF. The CDR3 bases are TGTGCCAGCTCCCATAGGGAAAGCTTTAAGCCCCAGCATTTT.

The chain employs TRBV30 and TRBJ2-5; D remains unclear. Trimming took 1 base from V and 2 from J, leaving 17 bases between them. The CDR3 totals 16 residues. Looked up from germline, CDR1 is GTSNPN and CDR2 is SVGIG (reference sequence). The CDR3 bases are TGTGCCTGGAGTGGACCGATAGTATCTCCACAAGAGACCCAGTACTTC. Amino acids: CAWSGPIVSPQETQYF.

This clone has a handful of counts. The chain carries TRBV4-1 and TRBJ2-5; TRBD2 agrees at 8 bases. Germline CDR1 is MGHRA and CDR2 is YSYEKL. This CDR3 region has 17 residues. With V trimmed by 1 base and J by 1 base, 8 bases remained unmatched. The CDR3 DNA sequence: TGCGCCAGCAGCCAAGGATCCGGGAGGGATCTCCAAGAGACCCAGTACTTC. Protein: CASSQGSGRDLQETQYF.

This chain links TRBV28 with TRBJ1-2, with a possible D match to TRBD1 (5 bases). The CDR3 is made up of 13 amino acids. Deletions cut 6 bases from V and 4 bases from J, with 12 bases between. Germline-derived CDR1 and CDR2 are MDHEN and SYDVKM. CDR3 residues: CASRRGGAYGYTF. The CDR3 region has the DNA TGTGCCAGCAGGAGGGGAGGGGCCTATGGCTACACCTTC.

In this sample, this clone turned up a few times. This same CDR3 is encoded by further DNA sequences in the sample. The chain employs TRBV6-2 or TRBV6-3 and TRBJ2-7; D remains unclear. The CDR3 loop spans 12 amino acids. Germline V gene data show CDR1 as MNHEY and CDR2 as SVGEGT. Trimming pared 0 bases from V and 3 bases from J, leaving 3 bases between. CDR3 nucleotide sequence: TGTGCCAGCAGTTACTCGAGCTACGAGCAGTACTTC. It translates to CASSYSSYEQYF.

The rearrangement links TRBV5-1 to TRBJ1-1; weak D call: TRBD1 (6 bases). The V gene's germline CDR1 is SGHRS and CDR2 YFSETQ. This CDR3 contains 16 residues. Trimming removed 4 bases from V and 0 bases from J, with 16 bases in between. CDR3 residues: CASSPVGGSMNTEAFF. The DNA for the CDR3 is TGCGCCAGCAGCCCCGTTGGGGGCAGCATGAACACTGAAGCTTTCTTT. The complete variable domain, with remaining parts taken from reference TRBV5-1 and TRBJ1-1, reads KAGVTQTPRYLIKTRGQQVTLSCSPISGHRSVSWYQQTPGQGLQFLFEYFSETQRNKGNFPGRFSGRQFSNSRSEMNVSTLELGDSALYLCASSPVGGSMNTEAFFGQGTRLTVV.

The gene calls are TRBV7-9 and TRBJ2-5, with 7 bases that match TRBD2. J lost 3 bases, V lost 3 bases, and 7 bases had no gene match. The CDR3 runs 15 residues. Germline V CDR1 and CDR2: SEHNR, FQNEAQ (reference sequence). The CDR3 is CASSFWLAEKETQYF. In DNA, the CDR3 is TGTGCCAGCAGCTTCTGGCTAGCGGAAAAAGAGACCCAGTACTTC.

This clone has only a few counts. The V and J genes are TRBV6-2 or TRBV6-3 and TRBJ1-5; 10 bases are a match to TRBD1. With 2 bases clipped from V and 5 bases from J, the junction kept 3 bases outside the gene matches. From germline, CDR1 is MNHEY and CDR2 SVGEGT. The CDR3 is 15 amino acids. CDR3 DNA: TGTGCCAGCAGTTACGGGACAGGGGTATATCAGCCCCAGCATTTT. This gives the protein CASSYGTGVYQPQHF.

The CDR3 bases are TGTGCCAGCAGCTCCCGAGACAGGGTTCCACCTAAGGGGGAGCAGTACTTC. Amino acids: CASSSRDRVPPKGEQYF. V is TRBV7-2 and J is TRBJ2-7, with TRBD1 identical over 7 bases. V shed 4 bases, J shed 7 bases, and the junction held 19 bases outside the gene matches. Germline V gene lookup returns CDR1 SGHTA and CDR2 FQGNSA. The CDR3 extends over 17 amino acids.

This rearrangement joins TRBV3-1 (or the pseudogene TRBV3-2) to TRBJ2-3, with 8 bases aligning to TRBD1. From germline, CDR1 is LGHDT and CDR2 YNNKEL (reference sequence). Trimming cost V 1 base and J 5 bases; bases outside gene matches: 5. The CDR3 spans 15 residues. The chain's CDR3 is CASSQVGQAEDTQYF. In DNA, the CDR3 is TGTGCCAGCAGCCAAGTGGGACAGGCGGAAGATACGCAGTATTTT.

V is TRBV28 and J is TRBJ1-4; 7 bases are shared with TRBD1. The V and J ends lost 5 bases and 11 bases, in that order; junction bases with no gene match: 8. In germline, CDR1 is MDHEN, CDR2 SYDVKM. The CDR3 totals 13 residues. The CDR3 region is CASSAVDRRKLFF. As DNA, the CDR3 is TGTGCCAGCAGTGCCGTGGACAGGCGGAAACTGTTTTTT.

The V gene is TRBV12-3 or TRBV12-4, the J gene TRBJ1-1; possibly TRBD1 for D (6 bases). V lost 6 bases and J 6 bases, leaving 14 bases between the germline ends. The CDR3 extends over 13 amino acids. The CDR3 reads CASRPQGHPEAFF. In nucleotides, the CDR3 is TGTGCCAGCAGACCTCAGGGACATCCTGAAGCTTTCTTT.

The CDR3 coding sequence is TGTGCCAGCAGCGGAAACCTACAGGGGGTGGGATTATACAATGAGCAGTTCTTC. Protein product: CASSGNLQGVGLYNEQFF. This chain connects TRBV5-4 to TRBJ2-1, with 8 positions matching TRBD1. CDR1 and CDR2 from the germline V gene are SGHNT and YYREEE (reference sequence). V gave up 4 bases and J gave up 4 bases; unmatched junction bases: 16. The CDR3 has 18 amino acids.

As regards this clone: Additional DNA sequences in this sample encode the identical CDR3. This chain joins TRBV28 and TRBJ1-5, with 9 bases lining up with TRBD1. This CDR3 has 14 residues. Germline CDR1 and CDR2: MDHEN and SYDVKM. V was clipped by 2 bases and J by 7 bases; unmatched bases: 3. The CDR3 DNA reads TGTGCCAGCAGTTTAGGACAGGGGAGACAGCCCCAGCATTTT. The encoded protein is CASSLGQGRQPQHF.

This clone was detected once. V and J are TRBV19 and TRBJ2-1; the match to TRBD2 covers 12 bases. Germline-derived CDR1 and CDR2 are LNHDA and SQIVND (reference sequence). This CDR3 region has 17 residues. V trimming: 0 bases; J trimming: 2 bases; junction bases outside the gene matches: 2. The CDR3, as DNA: TGTGCCAGTAGTATAGAGGCTAGCGGGAGGGCCTACAATGAGCAGTTCTTC. This gives the protein CASSIEASGRAYNEQFF.

CDR3 loop: CASSFTGSSGNTIYF. The CDR3 DNA reads TGTGCCAGCAGTTTCACAGGGAGCTCTGGAAACACCATATATTTT. The rearrangement joins TRBV27 to TRBJ1-3; possibly TRBD1 for D (6 bases). Trimming took 3 bases from V and 0 from J, leaving 9 bases between them. The CDR3 totals 15 residues. Germline CDR1 MNHEY, CDR2 SMNVEV (reference sequence).

The genes are TRBV10-2 and TRBJ2-1, with D possibly called TRBD1 or TRBD2 (5 bases each). The germline V gene encodes CDR1 WSHSY and CDR2 SAAADI. There are 13 residues in the CDR3. Trimming removed 0 bases from V and 10 bases from J, with 10 bases in between. CDR3 residues: CASSESGDGEQFF. For the CDR3, the DNA is TGCGCCAGCAGTGAGTCGGGGGATGGGGAGCAGTTCTTC.

This sequence joins TRBV29-1 and TRBJ2-7, with unresolved D. From germline, CDR1 is SQVTM and CDR2 ANQGSEA. The CDR3 extends over 12 amino acids. The V end lost 2 bases, the J end lost 2 bases, and 7 bases lay between the germline ends. CDR3 bases: TGCAGCGTTGAAACCACAGCCTACGAGCAGTACTTC. This gives the protein CSVETTAYEQYF.

The rearrangement uses TRBV6-5 and TRBJ2-2, with D uncertain. The CDR3 spans 13 residues. Germline-derived CDR1 and CDR2 are MNHEY and SVGAGI. With 8 bases removed from V and 4 bases from J, the gap between germline ends came to 11 bases. CDR3 sequence: CASRIQRTGELFF. Written as DNA, the CDR3 is TGTGCCAGCCGAATCCAGCGCACCGGGGAGCTGTTTTTT.

This chain uses TRBV24-1 with TRBJ1-2; D remains ambiguous. CDR1 and CDR2 (germline): KGHDR, SFDVKD. This CDR3 has 14 residues. V dropped 1 base and J dropped 6 bases, with 11 bases sitting between them. The CDR3 DNA reads as TGTGCCACCAGTGATTTACCGAAGAGTGATGGCTACACCTTC. Its translation: CATSDLPKSDGYTF.

The V and J genes are TRBV2 and TRBJ1-1, with D maybe TRBD1 (5 bases). The germline CDR1 and CDR2 sequences are SNHLY and FYNNEI. V was clipped by 6 bases and J by 3 bases, with 17 bases between them. The CDR3 sequence is 15 residues long. The CDR3, as DNA: TGTGCCAGCAGCGGGACCGGGCGAGGGGACACTGAAGCTTTCTTT. It yields the protein CASSGTGRGDTEAFF.

The gene calls are TRBV7-3 and TRBJ2-7; TRBD1 or TRBD2 may be the D gene (5 bases each). CDR1 and CDR2 from the germline V gene are SGHTA and FQGTGA. V was cut by 5 bases and J by 3 bases, with 11 bases left in between. The length of the CDR3 is 13 residues. This chain's CDR3 is CASSPGTGYEQYF. The CDR3 coding sequence is TGTGCCAGCAGCCCCGGGACGGGCTACGAGCAGTACTTC. The entire variable domain, with the rest obtained from reference TRBV7-3 and TRBJ2-7, is as follows: GAGVSQTPSNKVTEKGKYVELRCDPISGHTALYWYRQSLGQGPEFLIYFQGTGAADDSGLPNDRFFAVRPEGSVSTLKIQRTERGDSAVYLCASSPGTGYEQYFGPGTRLTVT.

This chain connects TRBV3-1 (or the pseudogene TRBV3-2) to TRBJ1-2, with D perhaps TRBD1 (6 bases). Germline CDR1 and CDR2: LGHDT and YNNKEL (reference sequence). The CDR3 extends over 14 amino acids. V lost 6 bases to trimming and J lost 7 bases, with 18 bases between them. CDR3: CASSHTGREGGYTF. CDR3 nucleotides: TGTGCCAGCAGTCATACAGGGAGGGAGGGTGGCTACACCTTC.

V gene TRBV28 combines with J gene TRBJ1-1, with no clear D. Germline assignment: CDR1 MDHEN and CDR2 SYDVKM. The ends were cut back, 5 bases at V and 1 base at J, with 14 bases in the middle. This CDR3 is 15 amino acids long. The CDR3 sequence: CASSPGLGSNTEAFF. DNA of the CDR3: TGTGCCAGCAGTCCAGGTCTAGGGTCGAACACTGAAGCTTTCTTT.